This T cell receptor beta chain is from a study of T cells of healthy individuals. TCRdb reprocessed the 5' RACE reads with MiXCR, giving one entry per CDR3 protein. The table records around 79,000 distinct CDR3 sequences, approximately 4.7% of them present only once. At least ten counts were recorded for this clonotype. The V gene end was trimmed by 2 bases and the J gene end by 3 bases; junction bases not matched to a gene: 1. Germline V gives CDR1 MNHEY, CDR2 SVGAGI. This CDR3 comprises 14 residues. This sequence originates from a female donor in good health. This sequence joins TRBV6-5 and TRBJ1-2; 9 bases line up with TRBD1. CDR3 amino acids: CASSYDRGYYGYTF. The DNA for the CDR3 is TGTGCCAGCAGTTACGACAGGGGGTACTATGGCTACACCTTC.